This T cell receptor beta chain was recorded in a study of regulatory T cells in long-lasting Graves disease. Germline loops: CDR1 SNHLY, CDR2 FYNNEI. The CDR3 spans 16 residues. V lost 5 bases, J lost 5 bases, and 14 bases stayed unmatched. MiXCR, run by TCRdb on the reads, gives a single entry per CDR3 protein. The profile shows around 830 distinct CDR3 sequences, roughly 70% of them singletons. Findings of the study overall: The researchers studied only peripheral blood, not thyroid tissue. Persistent Graves' patients had lower TCR diversity than newly diagnosed ones.

Regarding this clonotype: Its antigen is currently unknown.

The TCR library was prepared using RNA isolated from PBMCs. V and J are TRBV2 and TRBJ2-7, with TRBD1 matching over 8 bases. The receptor was derived from a woman aged 40-49 years with Graves disease. Sequenced here: peripheral blood mononuclear cells (PBMCs), sampled with antithyroid drug treatment, in newly diagnosed or persistent Graves disease (not recorded which). The CDR3 loop is CASSPLGQGALDEQYF. The CDR3 DNA sequence: TGTGCCAGCAGTCCCCTGGGCCAGGGGGCGCTGGACGAGCAGTACTTC. Using reference TRBV2 and TRBJ2-7 for the parts outside the CDR3, the full variable domain is EPEVTQTPSHQVTQMGQEVILRCVPISNHLYFYWYRQILGQKVEFLVSFYNNEISEKSEIFDDQFSVERPDGSNFTLKIRSTKLEDSAMYFCASSPLGQGALDEQYFGPGTRLTVT.